One sample yielded the 20 T cell receptor beta chains listed below, sequenced in a study of cytomegalovirus exposure and HLA in healthy donors. 13 Jbeta primers and 60 Vbeta primers were used for the PCR. Clones were read by immunoSEQ multiplex PCR, and TCRdb kept only the in-frame ones, dropping some. Among about 96,000 clones listed, about 70% were seen once. Sequencing was performed on PBMCs. Receptor source: a woman in her seventies in good health and CMV-seropositive.

The chain joins TRBV18 to TRBJ1-2; possible D gene TRBD1, 6 bases. The CDR3 is made up of 14 amino acids. V gave up 3 bases and J gave up 6 bases, with 14 bases separating them. Looked up from germline, CDR1 is KGHSH and CDR2 is LQKENI. DNA for the CDR3: TGTGCCAGCTCACCGCTAGGACAGCGAGATGGCTACACCTTC. Amino acids: CASSPLGQRDGYTF.

On this clone itself: Distinct nucleotide sequences in the sample also encode this CDR3. The chain uses TRBV28 and TRBJ1-1; a weak D match, TRBD1 (5 bases). Trimming pared 3 bases from V and 1 base from J, leaving 6 bases between. Germline CDR1 and CDR2: MDHEN and SYDVKM. The CDR3 has 13 amino acids. The CDR3 bases are TGTGCCAGCAGTTTGGGGGGGAACACTGAAGCTTTCTTT. This sequence encodes CASSLGGNTEAFF.

This clone was observed a handful of times. V usage is TRBV28 and J usage is TRBJ2-1; D perhaps matches TRBD1 (9 bases). Germline CDR1 is MDHEN and CDR2 is SYDVKM. The CDR3 runs to 17 residues. The V and J ends lost 7 bases and 3 bases respectively, with 22 bases between them. CDR3 protein: CASTPGGGTGYYNEQFF. The CDR3 nucleotides are TGTGCCAGCACCCCCGGGGGGGGGACAGGGTACTACAATGAGCAGTTCTTC.

The chain carries TRBV19 and TRBJ2-3; 7 positions agree with TRBD1. V lost 4 bases and J lost 1; bases outside the gene matches: 8. Germline V gene sequence: CDR1 LNHDA, CDR2 SQIVND (reference sequence). The CDR3 consists of 16 residues. CDR3 in DNA: TGTGCCAGTAGTACCCCTGGGACAGTCCGCACAGATACGCAGTATTTT. It encodes CASSTPGTVRTDTQYF.

The gene calls are TRBV2 and TRBJ2-3; 7 bases agree with TRBD2. V lost 8 bases and J lost 5; bases outside the gene matches: 7. Per germline, CDR1 SNHLY and CDR2 FYNNEI. CDR3 length: 13 residues. The DNA for the CDR3 is TGTGCCAGCGGGGGGGGTTTCATAGATACGCAGTATTTT. Translation: CASGGGFIDTQYF.

The chain recombines TRBV5-4 with TRBJ2-1, with D maybe TRBD1 (6 bases). The V and J ends lost 0 bases and 1 base respectively, with 8 bases between them. The CDR3 is made up of 15 amino acids. CDR1 and CDR2 from the germline V gene are SGHNT and YYREEE (reference sequence). The CDR3 loop reads CASSLDTGSYNEQFF. The CDR3 DNA sequence: TGTGCCAGCAGCTTGGATACAGGGTCCTACAATGAGCAGTTCTTC.

V and J are TRBV5-6 and TRBJ2-7, with 8 nucleotides matching TRBD2. The V gene's germline CDR1 is SGHDT and CDR2 YYEEEE. J was trimmed by 2 bases and V by 4 bases; bases with no gene match: 8. This CDR3 has 15 amino acids. The CDR3 DNA reads as TGTGCCAGCAGCGGAACTAGCGGACCTACCTACGAGCAGTACTTC. Amino acid sequence: CASSGTSGPTYEQYF. The variable domain in full, with the rest retrieved from reference TRBV5-6 and TRBJ2-7, is DAGVTQSPTHLIKTRGQQVTLRCSPKSGHDTVSWYQQALGQGPQFIFQYYEEEERQRGNFPDRFSGHQFPNYSSELNVNALLLGDSALYLCASSGTSGPTYEQYFGPGTRLTVT.

This chain joins TRBV7-9 and TRBJ1-5; D is uncertain. This CDR3 region has 16 residues. Trimming took off 4 bases at V and 0 bases at J, with 13 bases between the two ends. Germline CDR1 SEHNR, CDR2 FQNEAQ (reference sequence). The CDR3 DNA reads as TGTGCCAGCAGCTACGGGATTTGGGGTAGCAATCAGCCCCAGCATTTT. Translating gives CASSYGIWGSNQPQHF.

The rearrangement joins TRBV19 to TRBJ2-1; D gene ambiguous. V dropped 5 bases and J dropped 0 bases, with 8 bases sitting between them. Germline lookup yields CDR1 LNHDA and CDR2 SQIVND (reference sequence). The CDR3 consists of 14 residues. CDR3 protein: CASSAVSSYNEQFF. As DNA, the CDR3 is TGTGCCAGTAGTGCCGTCAGCTCCTACAATGAGCAGTTCTTC.

The chain uses TRBV5-1 and TRBJ2-2; D is possibly TRBD1 (6 bases). V was trimmed by 0 bases and J by 2 bases, leaving 11 bases between them. From germline, CDR1 is SGHRS and CDR2 YFSETQ. CDR3 length equals 16 residues. This CDR3 is CASSLAAGANTGELFF. In nucleotides, the CDR3 is TGCGCCAGCAGCTTGGCGGCAGGGGCTAACACCGGGGAGCTGTTTTTT.

The chain is built from TRBV10-3 and TRBJ2-5; the D gene is possibly TRBD2 (6 bases). The DNA matches TRBJ2-7 better at its end, which makes the J call doubtful. The CDR3 contains 14 residues. Germline CDR1 ENHRY, CDR2 SYGVKD. The CDR3 DNA follows: TGTGCCATTTATCTTTTCGGGGGATCAAGCGAGCAGTACTTC. Translation: CAIYLFGGSSEQYF.

This clone was seen once. The chain combines TRBV5-4 with TRBJ2-1; TRBD2 matches at 8 bases. The CDR3 is 16 amino acids. Trimming at V came to 0 bases and at J to 2 bases, leaving 4 bases not matched to a gene. In germline, CDR1 is SGHNT, CDR2 YYREEE (reference sequence). CDR3 sequence (DNA): TGTGCCAGCAGCTTGGCTAGCGGGTCCCCCTACAATGAGCAGTTCTTC. It yields the protein CASSLASGSPYNEQFF.

The chain couples TRBV7-8 to TRBJ2-7, with 9 bases lining up with TRBD1. CDR1 is SGHVS and CDR2 is FQNEAQ in the germline V gene. CDR3 length: 16 amino acids. With 5 bases clipped from V and 2 bases from J, the junction kept 10 bases outside the gene matches. CDR3 nucleotide sequence: TGTGCCAGCAGCACGAGAGCCGGGACAGGGACCTACGAGCAGTACTTC. It codes for CASSTRAGTGTYEQYF. Variable domain in full (rest from reference TRBV7-8 and TRBJ2-7): GAGVSQSPRYKVAKRGQDVALRCDPISGHVSLFWYQQALGQGPEFLTYFQNEAQLDKSGLPSDRFFAERPEGSVSTLKIQRTQQEDSAVYLCASSTRAGTGTYEQYFGPGTRLTVT.

This clone was observed a few times. An end of the junction differs from the germline gene, which may be a read error. V and J are TRBV7-9 and TRBJ2-7; perhaps TRBD1 as D (9 bases). In germline, CDR1 is SEHNR, CDR2 FQNEAQ (reference sequence). There are 17 residues in the CDR3. CDR3 DNA sequence: TGTTCCAGCAGCCCATCCGGGACAGGGCTATTAGCGGGGGAGCAGTACTTC. This translates into CSSSPSGTGLLAGEQYF. The whole variable domain, filled in from reference TRBV7-9 and TRBJ2-7, reads DTGVSQNPRHKITKRGQNVTFRCDPISEHNRLYWYRQTLGQGPEFLTYFQNEAQLEKSRLLSDRFSAERPKGSFSTLEIQRTEQGDSAMYLCSSSPSGTGLLAGEQYFGPGTRLTVT.

This clone has only a few counts. The rearrangement links TRBV5-4 to TRBJ1-2, with D perhaps TRBD1 (5 bases). Per the germline V gene, CDR1 is SGHNT and CDR2 is YYREEE (reference sequence). The CDR3 extends over 12 amino acids. Trimming cost V 9 bases and J 3 bases, with 12 bases left between them. The chain's CDR3 is CATGGADYGYTF. CDR3 coding DNA: TGTGCCACCGGGGGTGCAGACTATGGCTACACCTTC.

In its sample, this clone was seen a few times. The genes are TRBV28 and TRBJ2-7; D possibly corresponds to TRBD1 (6 bases). Trimming took 5 bases from V and 1 from J, leaving 12 bases between them. The CDR3 consists of 14 residues. Per germline, CDR1 MDHEN and CDR2 SYDVKM. The CDR3 DNA reads as TGTGCCAGCAGTCCTCGGGACATTTCCTACGAGCAGTACTTC. Its translation: CASSPRDISYEQYF.

The V and J genes are TRBV11-2 and TRBJ2-5; tentative D call: TRBD2 (5 bases). Germline V lookup: CDR1 SGHAT, CDR2 FQNNGV. CDR3 length: 13 amino acids. Trimming stripped 4 bases from V and 2 bases from J, with 8 bases between. The DNA of the CDR3 is TGTGCCAGCAGCTCGCTAGCTCAAGAGACCCAGTACTTC. As protein: CASSSLAQETQYF.

Comment on this clone: Germline and junction disagree at one end, which may indicate a read error. The chain couples TRBV7-7 to TRBJ2-2; a possible D gene is TRBD1 (6 bases). The CDR3 sequence is 15 residues long. Germline V gives CDR1 SSHAT, CDR2 FNYEAQ (reference sequence). As DNA, the CDR3 is TGTGCTAGCAGCTTAGGCAGGGGGAACACCGGGGAGCTGTTTTTT. It yields the protein CASSLGRGNTGELFF.

The chain links TRBV4-3 to TRBJ1-4; maybe TRBD1 (6 bases). The CDR3 is 17 residues long. The V gene lost 1 base and the J gene lost 8 bases, with 20 bases spanning the gap. The germline V gene encodes CDR1 LGHNA and CDR2 YSLEER. Here the CDR3 reads CASSQGGSGEIREKLFF. CDR3 DNA sequence: TGCGCCAGCAGCCAAGGGGGCTCAGGGGAGATTCGGGAAAAACTGTTTTTT.

This clone was counted once. The V call is TRBV7-3, the J call TRBJ2-5; a weak D match, TRBD2 (6 bases). Trimming pared 4 bases from V and 7 bases from J, leaving 13 bases between. CDR1 is SGHTA and CDR2 is FQGTGA in the germline V gene. This CDR3 has 13 residues. The CDR3 protein is CASSSGGPGTQYF. DNA of the CDR3: TGTGCCAGCAGCTCCGGGGGACCCGGGACCCAGTACTTC.